This is a list of T cell receptor beta chains from one sample in a study of blood T cell repertoires in COVID-19. TCRdb's copy holds only in-frame clones and misses some; the assay was immunoSEQ multiplex PCR. The table lists about 340,000 clones, around four fifths of them singletons. The specimen sequenced was peripheral blood. The receptor set was obtained from a young man with active or convalescent COVID-19. The CDR3 runs from the conserved cysteine through the conserved F or W. Each record gives: D gene, clone size, V gene, J gene, CDR3 DNA, CDR3 protein. A D gene is named only where the DNA matches it firmly. A clone size is listed for some rows: how often the clone was seen (once, few, many), or a class if it is expanded.

TRBD2	.	TRBV28	TRBJ2-7	TGTGCCATCTCGGGAGGCAACTGGCCCCACGAGCAGTACTTC	CAISGGNWPHEQYF
TRBD2	.	TRBV27	TRBJ2-3	TGTGCCAGCAGTTTAGGGGGGACGGGGGGAGATACGCAGTATTTT	CASSLGGTGGDTQYF
.	.	TRBV11-2	TRBJ2-4	TGTGCCAGCAGCTTCTCCGAGAGGGCCAAAAACATTCAGTACTTC	CASSFSERAKNIQYF
.	.	TRBV13	TRBJ2-6	TGTGCCAGCAGCTCCCGGGACTTAAGCTCTGGGGCCAACGTCCTGACTTTC	CASSSRDLSSGANVLTF
TRBD1	.	TRBV3-1/TRBV3-2	TRBJ1-2	TGTGCCAGCAGCCCCTTTCGGGGACAGGGACATGGCTACACCTTC	CASSPFRGQGHGYTF
TRBD2	.	TRBV7-9	TRBJ2-1	TGTGCCAGCAGCTCCCCTCTAGCGGGAGTCGGGTCTCACAATGAGCAGTTCTTC	CASSSPLAGVGSHNEQFF
TRBD1	.	TRBV2	TRBJ1-2	TGTGCCAGCGATCCCGGAACAGGGGGCGGCTACACCTTC	CASDPGTGGGYTF
.	.	TRBV30	TRBJ1-2	TGTGCCTGGGTCTGGCAGGGCGGCTATGGCTACACCTTC	CAWVWQGGYGYTF
.	.	TRBV27	TRBJ2-7	TGTGCCAGCAGTTTAGAGCCTTCTTACGAGCAGTACTTC	CASSLEPSYEQYF
TRBD1	.	TRBV27	TRBJ1-5	TGTGCCAGCAGTTCTGACAGGGTAAATCAGCCCCAGCATTTT	CASSSDRVNQPQHF
TRBD2	.	TRBV29-1	TRBJ2-7	TGCAGCGCTACCCCCGGGGGGGTGCACTACGAGCAGTACTTC	CSATPGGVHYEQYF
.	few	TRBV6-5	TRBJ1-6	TGTGCCAGCAGTTACTCGACTCCCCCCTATAATTCACCCCTCCACTTT	CASSYSTPPYNSPLHF
TRBD2	.	TRBV5-4	TRBJ2-5	TGTGCCAGCAGCCGCGGGGGGGCAAGGGAGACCCAGTACTTC	CASSRGGARETQYF
TRBD2	.	TRBV5-5	TRBJ2-7	TGTGCCAGCAGCACTAGCGGGATCTCCTACGAGCAGTACTTC	CASSTSGISYEQYF
TRBD1	few	TRBV10-2	TRBJ1-3	TGCGCCAGCACGCGGACAGGGGACTCTGGAAACACCATATATTTT	CASTRTGDSGNTIYF
TRBD2	once	TRBV11-2	TRBJ2-7	TGTGCCAGCAGCCGGGGACTAGCGGGCATCGAGCAGTACTTC	CASSRGLAGIEQYF
.	.	TRBV7-9	TRBJ1-2	TGTGCCAGCAGCGGAGTGGGAGACATTCTAGCTAACTATGGCTACACCTTC	CASSGVGDILANYGYTF
TRBD1	.	TRBV29-1	TRBJ2-7	TGCAGCGTTGAGGGGACAGGGGGCTACGAGCAGTACTTC	CSVEGTGGYEQYF
TRBD1	.	TRBV19	TRBJ1-4	TGTGCCAGTAGTATTTCAGGGGGCTTCGAGGAAAAACTGTTTTTT	CASSISGGFEEKLFF
TRBD1	.	TRBV9	TRBJ1-2	TGTGCCAGCAGCCCGCAGGGACAGAACTATGGCTACACCTTC	CASSPQGQNYGYTF
.	.	TRBV4-1	TRBJ2-7	TGCGCCAGCAGCCTCTCCCCGTACTCCTACGAGCAGTACTTC	CASSLSPYSYEQYF
.	.	TRBV7-2	TRBJ1-1	TGTGCCAGCAGTTCAACAGGGAAAGTGAACACTGAAGCTTTCTTT	CASSSTGKVNTEAFF
.	.	TRBV4-3	TRBJ2-7	TGCGCCAGCAGCCAAGACAACGGGGTCGGGCAGTACTTC	CASSQDNGVGQYF
TRBD1	.	TRBV20-1	TRBJ1-5	TGCAGTGCTAGTGGGGGACAGGGAGAAAGTCAGCCCCAGCATTTT	CSASGGQGESQPQHF
.	.	TRBV5-5	TRBJ1-3	TGTGCCAGCAGCTTGGCCCTTCGCGGCAGAAGCTCTGGAAACACCATATATTTT	CASSLALRGRSSGNTIYF
.	.	TRBV6-5	TRBJ1-2	TGTGCCAGCAGACTTAGACAGGCTCCTAACTATGGCTACACCTTC	CASRLRQAPNYGYTF
TRBD2	once	TRBV12-3/TRBV12-4	TRBJ2-7	TGTGCCAGCAGGGGACTAGCTCGGGAGCAGTACTTC	CASRGLAREQYF
TRBD2	.	TRBV5-1	TRBJ2-1	TGCGCCAGCAGCCGTAGCGGGGGGACTACCTACAATGAGCAGTTCTTC	CASSRSGGTTYNEQFF
TRBD1	.	TRBV19	TRBJ2-7	TGTGCCAGTAGTATTGGACAGGGCTACCCCTACGAGCAGTACTTC	CASSIGQGYPYEQYF
.	.	TRBV6-5	TRBJ1-1	TGTGCCAGCACCCCTTTGACTGGGGCAGGCTCCGGGGCTTTCTTT	CASTPLTGAGSGAFF
.	.	TRBV5-1	TRBJ1-1	TGCGCCAGCAGCTACAGGGTCGCAGCTGAAGCTTTCTTT	CASSYRVAAEAFF
.	.	TRBV25-1	TRBJ1-5	TGTGCCAGCAGTCGGGGGGCAGATCAGCCCCAGCATTTT	CASSRGADQPQHF
.	.	TRBV6-5	TRBJ1-6	TGTGCCAGCAGTAAAACCCGGTTGAAATCACCCCTCCACTTT	CASSKTRLKSPLHF
.	.	TRBV28	TRBJ2-1	TGTGCCAGCAGTGCCCTCGTGGGGGCAACGGGGAATGAGCAGTTCTTC	CASSALVGATGNEQFF
.	.	TRBV19	TRBJ2-1	TGTGCCAGTAGTACCCGACTAGACGGGCAGTTCTTC	CASSTRLDGQFF
TRBD2	.	TRBV9	TRBJ2-1	TGTGCCAGCAGTCCCAGCGGGAACTACAATGAGCAGTTCTTC	CASSPSGNYNEQFF
TRBD2	.	TRBV4-2	TRBJ2-1	TGTGCCAGCGGCTCGTTATTAACTAGCGGGGGTACCCACAATGAGCAGTTCTTC	CASGSLLTSGGTHNEQFF
.	.	TRBV6-6	TRBJ1-1	TGTGCCAGCGGCCCAAATGAAGCTTTCTTT	CASGPNEAFF
TRBD1	.	TRBV28	TRBJ1-2	TGTGCCAGCAGTTTTAAACCGGGACAGCAAAACGATGGCTACACCTTC	CASSFKPGQQNDGYTF
.	once	TRBV11-3	TRBJ2-5	TGTGCCAGCAGCTTAGGCGGACGGGGCCAAGAGACCCAGTACTTC	CASSLGGRGQETQYF
.	.	TRBV7-2	TRBJ1-5	TGTGCCAGCAGCCCCGCGGTGAGTCAGCCCCAGCATTTT	CASSPAVSQPQHF
TRBD2	.	TRBV19	TRBJ2-5	TGTGCCAGTAGTATTCGCGGACTAGCGGGAGGGCCCCCAGAGACCCAGTACTTC	CASSIRGLAGGPPETQYF
.	.	TRBV30	TRBJ1-4	TGTGCCTGGAGTCCGGACAGCATGGTTAATGAAAAACTGTTTTTT	CAWSPDSMVNEKLFF
.	.	TRBV27	TRBJ2-1	TGTGCCAGCAGTTCGAACACAGGGAAGAATGAGCAGTTCTTC	CASSSNTGKNEQFF
TRBD1	few	TRBV5-1	TRBJ2-7	TGCGCCAGCAGCCACCGGGACAGGGTGGACTACGAGCAGTACTTC	CASSHRDRVDYEQYF
.	few	TRBV10-3	TRBJ1-1	TGTGCCATCAGTGTACACCCTGGAGACACTGAAGCTTTCTTT	CAISVHPGDTEAFF
.	.	TRBV7-9	TRBJ2-1	TGTGCCAGCAGCTTAGCGGAGGACCTAGCCCCGAGTGAGCAGTTCTTC	CASSLAEDLAPSEQFF
TRBD1	.	TRBV5-4	TRBJ1-3	TGTGCCAGCAGCCTCCAGACAGGGGAAGGAAACACCATATATTTT	CASSLQTGEGNTIYF
TRBD2	.	TRBV15	TRBJ2-1	TGTGCCACCAGCAGAGATCTAGCGGACAATGAGCAGTTCTTC	CATSRDLADNEQFF
TRBD1	.	TRBV9	TRBJ1-2	TGTGCCAGCAGCGTAGAAAGGGGGCTTCGGGGCTACACCTTC	CASSVERGLRGYTF
.	.	TRBV5-5	TRBJ1-5	TGTGCCAGCAGCCCCGGGGGTCAGCCCCAGCATTTT	CASSPGGQPQHF
TRBD1	few	TRBV3-1/TRBV3-2	TRBJ1-3	TGTGCCAGCAGCGTAACAGGGGGAAAAGGGAACACCATATATTTT	CASSVTGGKGNTIYF
TRBD2	.	TRBV27	TRBJ2-1	TGTGCCAGCAGTCAAGGACTAGCGACTTACAATGAGCAGTTCTTC	CASSQGLATYNEQFF
TRBD1	.	TRBV7-8	TRBJ2-1	TGTGCCAGCGTCCGGGACAGGGTGTCCAATGAGCAGTTCTTC	CASVRDRVSNEQFF
.	.	TRBV7-2	TRBJ1-2	TGTGCCAGCCGAACTTGGGCTGGCTACACCTTC	CASRTWAGYTF